This T cell receptor beta chain was sequenced during a study of T cells in Graves' hyperthyroidism and ophthalmopathy. Amplified regions were TCR beta CDR3 sequences from RNA transcripts. In the first-round RT-PCR of the TCR CDR3, the HTBI primer set was used. One entry per CDR3 protein results from TCRdb running MiXCR on the multiplex PCR reads. The sample has some 600,000 distinct CDR3 sequences, more than 45% seen once; the top ten hold approximately 8.2%. CDR3 length: 13 residues. Trimming removed 4 bases at V and 4 bases at J, with 11 bases between. Germline V gene sequence: CDR1 SGHKS, CDR2 YYEKEE (reference sequence). For Graves' hyperthyroidism to be stable, ophthalmopathy could not progress within 18 months. Thyroid ultrasound and orbital computed tomography, with clinical symptoms and serum thyroxine and TRAb, informed diagnoses.

The sequence was collected from a woman younger than 35 with Graves' hyperthyroidism. The specimen was peripheral blood or thyroid tissue (not recorded which). This chain joins TRBV5-5 and TRBJ1-1; D is unresolved. CDR3 amino acids: CASSKDWGTEAFF. Written as DNA, the CDR3 is TGTGCCAGCAGCAAGGACTGGGGCACTGAAGCTTTCTTT.